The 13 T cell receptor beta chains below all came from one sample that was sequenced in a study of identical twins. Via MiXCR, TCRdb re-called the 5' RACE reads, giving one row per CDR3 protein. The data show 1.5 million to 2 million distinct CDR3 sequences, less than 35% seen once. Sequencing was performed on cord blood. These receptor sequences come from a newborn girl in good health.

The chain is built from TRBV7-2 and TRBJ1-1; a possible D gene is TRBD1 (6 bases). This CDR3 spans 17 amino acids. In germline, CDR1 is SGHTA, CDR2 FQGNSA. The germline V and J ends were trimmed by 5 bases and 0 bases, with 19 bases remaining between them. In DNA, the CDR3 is TGTGCCAGCAGCCCCCTAACAGGGTCCCTAATGAACACTGAAGCTTTCTTT. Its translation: CASSPLTGSLMNTEAFF.

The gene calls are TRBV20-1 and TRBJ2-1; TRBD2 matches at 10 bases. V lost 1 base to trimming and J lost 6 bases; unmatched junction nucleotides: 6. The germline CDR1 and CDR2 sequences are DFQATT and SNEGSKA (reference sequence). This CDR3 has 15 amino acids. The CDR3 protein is CSARGLLAGANEQFF. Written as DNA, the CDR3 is TGCAGTGCTAGAGGTCTGCTAGCGGGAGCCAATGAGCAGTTCTTC.

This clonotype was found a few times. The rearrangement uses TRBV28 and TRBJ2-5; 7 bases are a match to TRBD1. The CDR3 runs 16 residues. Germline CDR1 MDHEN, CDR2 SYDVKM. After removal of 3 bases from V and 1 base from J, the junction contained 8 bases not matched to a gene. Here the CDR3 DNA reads TGTGCCAGCAGTTTTTTGTCGACAGGGCGCCAAGAGACCCAGTACTTC. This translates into CASSFLSTGRQETQYF.

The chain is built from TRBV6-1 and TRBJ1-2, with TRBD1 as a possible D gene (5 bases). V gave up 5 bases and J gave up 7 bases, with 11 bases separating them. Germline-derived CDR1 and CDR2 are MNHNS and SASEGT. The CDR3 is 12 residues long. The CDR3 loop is CASSRTNGGYTF. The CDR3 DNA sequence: TGTGCCAGCAGTCGGACAAACGGTGGCTACACCTTC.

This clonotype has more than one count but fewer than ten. CDR3 DNA: TGCAGTGCTAGAGAGGCGTCCCAAGAGACCCAGTACTTC. This encodes CSAREASQETQYF. The chain is built from TRBV20-1 and TRBJ2-5; D remains unclear. This CDR3 contains 13 residues. Germline CDR1 is DFQATT and CDR2 is SNEGSKA (reference sequence). The V end lost 0 bases, the J end lost 1 base, and 6 bases lay between the germline ends.

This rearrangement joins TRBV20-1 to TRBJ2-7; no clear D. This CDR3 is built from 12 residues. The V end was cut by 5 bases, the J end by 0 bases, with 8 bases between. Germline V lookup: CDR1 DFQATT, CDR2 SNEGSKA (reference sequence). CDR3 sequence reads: CSAHLISYEQYF. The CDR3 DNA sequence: TGCAGTGCTCACCTAATCTCCTACGAGCAGTACTTC.

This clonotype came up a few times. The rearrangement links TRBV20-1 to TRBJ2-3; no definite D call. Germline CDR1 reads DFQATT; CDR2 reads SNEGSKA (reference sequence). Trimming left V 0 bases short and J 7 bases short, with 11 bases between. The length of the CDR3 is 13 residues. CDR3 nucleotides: TGCAGTGCTAGAGAAGGGTCGGTCCATACGCAGTATTTT. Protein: CSAREGSVHTQYF.

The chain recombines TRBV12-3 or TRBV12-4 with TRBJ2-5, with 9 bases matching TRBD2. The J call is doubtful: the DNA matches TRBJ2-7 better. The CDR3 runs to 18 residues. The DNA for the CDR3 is TGTGCCAGCAGTCTCCCGGGACTAGCACAACAGGGTGGCTACGAGCAGTACTTC. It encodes CASSLPGLAQQGGYEQYF.

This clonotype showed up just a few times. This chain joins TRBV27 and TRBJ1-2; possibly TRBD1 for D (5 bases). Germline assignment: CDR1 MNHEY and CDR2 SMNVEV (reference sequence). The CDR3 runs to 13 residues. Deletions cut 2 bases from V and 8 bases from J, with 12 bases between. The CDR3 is CASSLSGGDGYTF. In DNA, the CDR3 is TGTGCCAGCAGTTTAAGCGGGGGGGACGGCTACACCTTC.

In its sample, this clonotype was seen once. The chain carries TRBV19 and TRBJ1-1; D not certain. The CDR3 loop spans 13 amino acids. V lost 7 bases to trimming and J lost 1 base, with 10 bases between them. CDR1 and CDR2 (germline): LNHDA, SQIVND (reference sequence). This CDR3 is CASKGRWNTEAFF. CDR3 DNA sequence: TGTGCCAGTAAAGGCAGGTGGAACACTGAAGCTTTCTTT. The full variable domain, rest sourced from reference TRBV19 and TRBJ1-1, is DGGITQSPKYLFRKEGQNVTLSCEQNLNHDAMYWYRQDPGQGLRLIYYSQIVNDFQKGDIAEGYSVSREKKESFPLTVTSAQKNPTAFYLCASKGRWNTEAFFGQGTRLTVV.

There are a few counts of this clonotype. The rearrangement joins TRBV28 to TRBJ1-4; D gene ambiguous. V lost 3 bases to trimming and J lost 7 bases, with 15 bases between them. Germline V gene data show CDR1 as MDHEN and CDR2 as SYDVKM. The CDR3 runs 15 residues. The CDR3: CASSLSRQQGEKLFF. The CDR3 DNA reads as TGTGCCAGCAGTTTGTCGAGGCAGCAAGGTGAAAAACTGTTTTTT.

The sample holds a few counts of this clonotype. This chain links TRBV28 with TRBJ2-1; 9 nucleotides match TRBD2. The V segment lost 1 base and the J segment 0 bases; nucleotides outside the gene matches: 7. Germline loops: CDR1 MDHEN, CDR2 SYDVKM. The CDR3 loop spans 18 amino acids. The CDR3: CASSLFAGGPSSYNEQFF. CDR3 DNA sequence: TGTGCCAGCAGTTTATTCGCGGGAGGGCCGAGCTCCTACAATGAGCAGTTCTTC.

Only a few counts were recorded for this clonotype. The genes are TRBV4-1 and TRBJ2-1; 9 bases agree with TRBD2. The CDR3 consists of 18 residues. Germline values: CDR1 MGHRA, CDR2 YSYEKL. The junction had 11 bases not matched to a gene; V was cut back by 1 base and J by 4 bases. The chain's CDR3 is CASSQVRRRLADYNEQFF. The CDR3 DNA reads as TGCGCCAGCAGCCAAGTCCGGCGGAGACTAGCGGATTACAATGAGCAGTTCTTC.